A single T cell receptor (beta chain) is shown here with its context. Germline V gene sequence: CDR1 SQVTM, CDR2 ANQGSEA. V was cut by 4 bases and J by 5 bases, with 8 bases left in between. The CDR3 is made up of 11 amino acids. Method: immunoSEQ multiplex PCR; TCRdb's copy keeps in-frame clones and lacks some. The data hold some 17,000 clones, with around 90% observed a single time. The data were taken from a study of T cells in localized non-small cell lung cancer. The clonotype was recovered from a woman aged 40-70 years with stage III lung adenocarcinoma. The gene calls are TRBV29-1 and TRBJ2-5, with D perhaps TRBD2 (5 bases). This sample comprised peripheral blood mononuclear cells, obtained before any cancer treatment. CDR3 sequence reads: CSVGELETQYF. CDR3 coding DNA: TGCAGCGTTGGGGAGCTTGAGACCCAGTACTTC.